The 12 T cell receptor beta chains below were found in one sample sequenced in a study of CD8 T cells in ankylosing spondylitis. TCRdb re-called the 5' RACE reads through MiXCR, storing one row per CDR3 protein. This table has 500,000 to 650,000 distinct CDR3 sequences, 5.3% appearing once. Study findings and constraints: Characteristic, it appeared, of ankylosing spondylitis blood was a TCR beta motif of about eight highly homologous variants.

No antigen has been assigned to these receptors. The sample was blood, either unsorted or a sorted T cell fraction (not recorded which). The receptor source for this set is a male donor with ankylosing spondylitis.

This clonotype was seen just once. This chain connects TRBV2 to TRBJ1-5; no clear D. The CDR3 extends over 14 amino acids. The V end lost 4 bases, the J end lost 6 bases, and 13 bases lay between the germline ends. Germline CDR1 is SNHLY and CDR2 is FYNNEI. CDR3 protein: CASSGFAVSQPQHF. CDR3 nucleotides: TGTGCCAGCAGTGGGTTTGCAGTAAGTCAGCCCCAGCATTTT.

This clonotype was found many times. The rearrangement uses TRBV7-2 and TRBJ1-2, with D possibly matching TRBD1 (6 bases). CDR1 and CDR2 (germline): SGHTA, FQGNSA. Trimming took 1 base from V and 8 from J, leaving 11 bases between them. This CDR3 has 13 residues. The CDR3 loop is CASSLGAGVGYTF. CDR3 bases: TGTGCCAGCAGCTTAGGGGCAGGGGTAGGCTACACCTTC.

This clonotype occurred many times. The J gene is TRBJ1-1, the V gene TRBV7-9; D might be TRBD1 (6 bases). This CDR3 has 15 residues. Germline CDR1 SEHNR, CDR2 FQNEAQ (reference sequence). The V end lost 5 bases, the J end lost 3 bases, and 16 bases lay between the germline ends. CDR3 bases: TGTGCCAGCAGCCGAGGAAGGGGGGTTGACACTGAAGCTTTCTTT. Its protein product is CASSRGRGVDTEAFF.

This clonotype was seen many times. This chain links TRBV4-3 with TRBJ1-1, with unresolved D. This CDR3 has 14 amino acids. Trimming pared 1 base from V and 0 bases from J, leaving 6 bases between. The germline V gene encodes CDR1 LGHNA and CDR2 YSLEER. CDR3 DNA: TGCGCCAGCAGCCAAGGGGTCATGAACACTGAAGCTTTCTTT. Translated: CASSQGVMNTEAFF.

This clonotype was seen only once. The J gene is TRBJ1-5, the V gene TRBV2; 8 bases agree with TRBD1. The CDR3 length is 14 residues. Trimming cost V 6 bases and J 5 bases; bases outside gene matches: 6. Per germline, CDR1 SNHLY and CDR2 FYNNEI. The CDR3 sequence is CASSKNRGDQPQHF. The DNA for the CDR3 is TGTGCCAGCAGCAAGAACAGGGGGGATCAGCCCCAGCATTTT. Full variable domain (missing parts from reference TRBV2 and TRBJ1-5): EPEVTQTPSHQVTQMGQEVILRCVPISNHLYFYWYRQILGQKVEFLVSFYNNEISEKSEIFDDQFSVERPDGSNFTLKIRSTKLEDSAMYFCASSKNRGDQPQHFGDGTRLSIL.

This clonotype was detected a few times. The rearrangement joins TRBV3-1 to TRBJ2-5, with D perhaps TRBD1 or TRBD2 (5 bases each). Per germline, CDR1 LGHDT and CDR2 YNNKEL (reference sequence). Deletions cut 2 bases from V and 5 bases from J, with 9 bases between. The CDR3 runs 13 residues. This CDR3 reads CASSQRGGETQYF. CDR3 DNA sequence: TGTGCCAGCAGCCAAAGGGGCGGGGAGACCCAGTACTTC.

This clonotype was observed many times. This sequence joins TRBV5-1 and TRBJ2-7; TRBD1 matches 7 bases. This CDR3 spans 12 amino acids. Germline V CDR1 and CDR2: SGHRS, YFSETQ. V lost 4 bases to trimming and J lost 7 bases; unmatched junction nucleotides: 5. This CDR3 is CASSQGTEEQYF. For the CDR3, the DNA is TGCGCCAGCAGCCAGGGGACAGAGGAGCAGTACTTC.

The sample holds many counts of this clonotype. This rearrangement joins TRBV7-9 to TRBJ2-7; D is perhaps TRBD2 (5 bases). This CDR3 region has 17 residues. Germline CDR1 and CDR2: SEHNR and FQNEAQ (reference sequence). V lost 3 bases, J lost 4 bases, and 22 bases lay in between. The CDR3 is CASSFRTGIGFSYEQYF. DNA of the CDR3: TGTGCCAGCAGCTTCCGAACGGGAATCGGTTTCTCTTACGAGCAGTACTTC. The full variable domain, with the rest looked up from reference TRBV7-9 and TRBJ2-7, is DTGVSQNPRHKITKRGQNVTFRCDPISEHNRLYWYRQTLGQGPEFLTYFQNEAQLEKSRLLSDRFSAERPKGSFSTLEIQRTEQGDSAMYLCASSFRTGIGFSYEQYFGPGTRLTVT.

This clonotype was recorded a few times. The rearrangement joins TRBV29-1 to TRBJ1-2; D perhaps matches TRBD1 (6 bases). CDR3 length equals 13 residues. Per germline, CDR1 SQVTM and CDR2 ANQGSEA. V shed 4 bases and J shed 8 bases, with 17 bases lying between them. The CDR3 bases are TGCAGCGTTGCAATCAGGGGAGGAGGCGGCTACACCTTC. It translates to CSVAIRGGGGYTF.

This clonotype showed up many times. The chain has TRBV4-3 and TRBJ1-3; no clear D gene. This CDR3 region has 16 residues. Trimming took off 4 bases at V and 0 bases at J, with 13 bases between the two ends. Germline V gene lookup returns CDR1 LGHNA and CDR2 YSLEER. The CDR3 loop reads CASSPYSAHSGNTIYF. DNA for the CDR3: TGCGCCAGCAGCCCATACAGCGCTCACTCTGGAAACACCATATATTTT.

This clonotype was recorded at least ten times. The rearrangement joins TRBV5-1 to TRBJ2-7, with 8 bases identical to TRBD1. Germline CDR1 and CDR2: SGHRS and YFSETQ. This CDR3 spans 15 amino acids. Trimming cost V 3 bases and J 3 bases; bases outside gene matches: 8. The CDR3 sequence: CASSSHGTGYYEQYF. The CDR3 DNA is TGCGCCAGCAGCTCTCACGGGACAGGCTACTACGAGCAGTACTTC.

This clonotype was detected a few times. The V gene is TRBV6-6, the J gene TRBJ2-7; D unresolved. CDR3 length: 13 residues. From germline, CDR1 is MNHNY and CDR2 SVGAGI (reference sequence). V dropped 5 bases and J dropped 7 bases, with 15 bases sitting between them. CDR3 in DNA: TGTGCCAGCAGTCACGACACAGCTATTGAGCAGTACTTC. Translating gives CASSHDTAIEQYF.